This TCR beta chain is from a study of Ad26.COV2.S vaccination and SARS-CoV-2 variants. Overall study: Participant was drawn from the COV1001 Ad26.COV2.S trial arm.

Concerning this clone: What it recognizes is unknown.

Documented treatment: around 19 received Ad26.COV2.S at low or high dose, single or two shots; 5 received placebo; per-sample allocation not given. Day 63 after the first vaccine or placebo injection was the time point for sampling. Sequencing used immunoSEQ multiplex PCR; TCRdb keeps in-frame clones, though not all of them. Counted here are approximately 250,000 clones, around 88% occurring once; the ten biggest clones make up less than 3%. Trimming removed 1 base at V and 4 bases at J, with 11 bases between. Germline assignment: CDR1 LNHDA and CDR2 SQIVND (reference sequence). CDR3 length equals 16 residues. Findings and caveats of the study: Comparability of non-spike TCR breadth was observed across vaccine and placebo recipients. Analytic work on TCR breadth and depth might have understated the full extent of total T cell responses. Placebo recipients had lower spike-specific TCR breadth than vaccine recipients.

Material: peripheral blood, obtained in a trial of Ad26.COV2.S vaccine versus placebo. This sequence originates from a person between 18 and 59 years old who received the Ad26.COV2.S COVID-19 vaccine or a placebo. This chain uses TRBV19 with TRBJ2-6; D call uncertain. CDR3 protein: CASSIGADLGANVLTF. In DNA, the CDR3 is TGTGCCAGTAGTATAGGGGCTGACCTCGGGGCCAACGTCCTGACTTTC.